Sequencing of this T cell receptor beta chain was carried out in a study of T-cell memory formation after mild COVID-19. TCRdb fed the 5' RACE reads into MiXCR, producing one record per CDR3 protein. This table has 150,000 to 200,000 distinct CDR3 sequences, 25% to 40% appearing once. The V gene lost 8 bases and the J gene lost 7 bases, with 11 bases spanning the gap. CDR3 length: 10 residues. The germline V gene encodes CDR1 GTSNPN and CDR2 SVGIG (reference sequence). The gene calls are TRBV30 and TRBJ1-2; D is unclear. Sequenced input: PBMCs or a T cell subset sorted from them (not recorded which). The TCR originated in an adult woman who had mild COVID-19 (a few samples of this study predate the infection). Cell type and time point are not known. The CDR3 coding sequence is TGTGCCGCCGGGGTATCTGGCTACACCTTC. Amino acid sequence: CAAGVSGYTF. Using reference TRBV30 and TRBJ1-2 for the parts outside the CDR3, the full variable domain is SQTIHQWPATLVQPVGSPLSLECTVEGTSNPNLYWYRQAAGRGLQLLFYSVGIGQISSEVPQNLSASRPQDRQFILSSKKLLLSDSGFYLCAAGVSGYTFGSGTRLTVV.